This entry lists 18 T cell receptor beta chains sequenced from one sample in a study of CD8 T cells in ankylosing spondylitis. TCRdb processed the 5' RACE reads anew with MiXCR; each CDR3 protein has one entry. The sample includes approximately 140,000 distinct CDR3 sequences, approximately 10% of them seen just once. Sequenced input: blood, either unsorted or a sorted T cell fraction (not recorded which). The source is a male donor with ankylosing spondylitis or in good health (not recorded which).

This clonotype was counted a few times. The V and J genes are TRBV29-1 and TRBJ2-7, with D possibly being TRBD2 (5 bases). V gave up 6 bases and J gave up 8 bases, with 17 bases separating them. The CDR3 consists of 12 residues. CDR1 SQVTM and CDR2 ANQGSEA come from the germline V gene. The CDR3: CSVAETTFKQYF. The CDR3 nucleotides are TGCAGCGTAGCGGAGACTACGTTTAAGCAGTACTTC.

The chain recombines TRBV7-9 with TRBJ2-7; unclear D gene. Germline CDR1 and CDR2: SEHNR and FQNEAQ (reference sequence). CDR3 size: 12 residues. V shed 4 bases and J shed 2 bases, with 6 bases lying between them. The CDR3 bases are TGTGCCAGCAGCTCAGTTCCCTACGAGCAGTACTTC. It specifies CASSSVPYEQYF.

This clonotype occurred a few times. The chain uses TRBV5-1 and TRBJ2-6; a possible D gene is TRBD1 (6 bases). This CDR3 comprises 18 residues. CDR1 and CDR2 (germline): SGHRS, YFSETQ. The ends were cut back, 5 bases at V and 4 bases at J, with 22 bases in the middle. CDR3 residues: CASSRENQGLAGANVLTF. The CDR3 region has the DNA TGCGCCAGCAGTCGAGAGAATCAGGGGCTGGCCGGGGCCAACGTCCTGACTTTC.

This clonotype was picked up many times. The chain employs TRBV11-2 and TRBJ2-5; tentatively, D is TRBD2 (5 bases). The V end lost 5 bases, the J end lost 4 bases, and 8 bases lay between the germline ends. Germline V gives CDR1 SGHAT, CDR2 FQNNGV. The CDR3 has 12 residues. The CDR3, as DNA: TGTGCCAGCAGCAGTACTAGAGAGACCCAGTACTTC. This sequence encodes CASSSTRETQYF.

This clonotype was counted ten times or more. The CDR3 bases are TGCAGCCTGACTAGCGGACAATTGGAGACCCAGTACTTC. Translating gives CSLTSGQLETQYF. The chain recombines TRBV29-1 with TRBJ2-5; 9 bases fit TRBD2. Germline V lookup: CDR1 SQVTM, CDR2 ANQGSEA. The length of the CDR3 is 13 residues. V shed 8 bases and J 5 bases; nucleotides not matched to a gene: 9.

Ten or more counts support this clonotype. The chain is built from TRBV5-6 and TRBJ1-1; D gene unclear. The germline V and J ends were trimmed by 1 base and 5 bases, with 15 bases remaining between them. Germline lookup yields CDR1 SGHDT and CDR2 YYEEEE. The CDR3 sequence is 15 residues long. CDR3 amino acids: CASSLKRLDKTEAFF. DNA for the CDR3: TGTGCCAGCAGCTTGAAACGGCTGGATAAGACTGAAGCTTTCTTT.

As concerns this clonotype: Just one base apart from a much larger clone, this may be a read error. The chain links TRBV12-3 or TRBV12-4 to TRBJ2-4, with D unclear. The CDR3 sequence is 15 residues long. For the CDR3, the DNA is TGTGTCAGCAGCTCTGGTTTGCTAGCCAAAAACATTCAGTACTTC. It is translated as CVSSSGLLAKNIQYF.

This clonotype was seen ten or more times. The chain carries TRBV18 and TRBJ1-5; TRBD1 matches at 7 bases. The CDR3 consists of 15 residues. The V and J ends lost 3 bases and 2 bases, in that order; junction bases with no gene match: 4. Germline V lookup: CDR1 KGHSH, CDR2 LQKENI. The CDR3 DNA sequence: TGTGCCAGCTCACCTTCCGGGACAGGCAATCAGCCCCAGCATTTT. Protein product: CASSPSGTGNQPQHF.

This clonotype was seen repeatedly, ten times or more. The chain links TRBV20-1 to TRBJ2-3; 13 nucleotides match TRBD2. The V gene's germline CDR1 is DFQATT and CDR2 SNEGSKA (reference sequence). With V trimmed by 5 bases and J by 3 bases, 5 bases remained unmatched. CDR3 length: 15 amino acids. CDR3 in amino acids: CSAAPGLAGTDTQYF. The DNA for the CDR3 is TGCAGTGCTGCCCCGGGACTAGCGGGGACAGATACGCAGTATTTT.

This clonotype was observed many times. The V gene is TRBV4-2, the J gene TRBJ2-5, with D unclear. Germline V lookup: CDR1 LGHNA, CDR2 YNFKEQ. Trimming removed 3 bases from V and 4 bases from J, with 9 bases in between. The CDR3 consists of 13 residues. The CDR3 region has the DNA TGTGCCAGCAGCCAGGGCGGTCGAGAGACCCAGTACTTC. This sequence encodes CASSQGGRETQYF.

The table lists this clonotype with many counts. The chain is built from TRBV7-2 and TRBJ1-5, with 8 positions matching TRBD1. The germline gives CDR1 SGHTA, CDR2 FQGNSA. The trim removed 1 base at V and 6 bases at J, leaving 5 bases unmatched. There are 15 residues in the CDR3. CDR3 protein: CASSLGQGYGQPQHF. The DNA for the CDR3 is TGTGCCAGCAGCTTAGGACAGGGGTATGGTCAGCCCCAGCATTTT.

Comment on this clonotype: A read error may be the cause here, since a much bigger clone is one base away. Since no conserved phenylalanine or tryptophan closes the CDR3, a read error is the likely cause. The J gene is TRBJ1-2, the V gene TRBV12-3 or TRBV12-4, with 8 positions matching TRBD1. With 6 bases clipped from V and 6 bases from J, the junction kept 6 bases outside the gene matches. The CDR3 length is 13 residues. The CDR3 DNA is TGTGCCAGCAGCCGGACAGGGTCGGATGGCTACACCTTA. Protein sequence: CASSRTGSDGYTL.

This clonotype was recorded at least ten times. V is TRBV5-1 and J is TRBJ1-1; D gene ambiguous. The CDR3 contains 14 residues. V was shortened by 0 bases and J by 1 base, with 7 bases between the two germline ends. Germline V gene sequence: CDR1 SGHRS, CDR2 YFSETQ. The CDR3 DNA reads TGCGCCAGCAGCTTGGATGGTTCGAACACTGAAGCTTTCTTT. Encoded protein: CASSLDGSNTEAFF.

Notes on this clonotype: This may stem from a read error, because a much larger clone lies one nucleotide away. The V call is TRBV5-1, the J call TRBJ2-1; 11 bases are shared with TRBD2. CDR3 length: 13 residues. The junction had 2 bases not matched to a gene; V was cut back by 3 bases and J by 9 bases. CDR1 is SGHRS and CDR2 is YFSETQ in the germline V gene. The CDR3 region is CASSSTSGTEQFF. The DNA for the CDR3 is TGCGCCAGCAGCTCGACTAGCGGGACTGAGCAGTTCTTC. The variable domain in full, completed from reference TRBV5-1 and TRBJ2-1, reads KAGVTQTPRYLIKTRGQQVTLSCSPISGHRSVSWYQQTPGQGLQFLFEYFSETQRNKGNFPGRFSGRQFSNSRSEMNVSTLELGDSALYLCASSSTSGTEQFFGPGTRLTVL.

The chain uses TRBV4-3 and TRBJ1-2; D call uncertain. Germline-derived CDR1 and CDR2 are LGHNA and YSLEER. CDR3 length equals 15 residues. With 1 base removed from V and 5 bases from J, the gap between germline ends came to 14 bases. CDR3 bases: TGCGCCAGCAGCCAAGGTGCAGCGATCCCATATGGCTACACCTTC. Translated, it gives CASSQGAAIPYGYTF.

This clonotype was detected ten times or more. J is TRBJ2-1 and V is TRBV29-1; perhaps TRBD2 as D (5 bases). The germline V and J ends were trimmed by 3 bases and 5 bases, with 14 bases remaining between them. CDR3 length: 14 residues. The germline CDR1 and CDR2 sequences are SQVTM and ANQGSEA. The CDR3 region is CSVDRVGVDNEQFF. CDR3 nucleotide sequence: TGCAGCGTTGATCGTGTGGGAGTAGACAATGAGCAGTTCTTC.

At least ten counts were recorded for this clonotype. This chain uses TRBV20-1 with TRBJ2-1, with 8 bases aligning to TRBD2. V lost 3 bases, J lost 8 bases, and 9 bases stayed unmatched. Germline CDR1 and CDR2: DFQATT and SNEGSKA (reference sequence). This CDR3 contains 14 residues. CDR3 loop: CSARSPVGGDEQFF. The CDR3, as DNA: TGCAGTGCTAGGAGCCCGGTCGGGGGGGATGAGCAGTTCTTC.

In this sample, this clonotype turned up many times. The chain couples TRBV7-9 to TRBJ1-6, with TRBD1 as a possible D gene (6 bases). The CDR3 sequence is 16 residues long. CDR1 SEHNR and CDR2 FQNEAQ come from the germline V gene (reference sequence). The V end lost 2 bases, the J end lost 8 bases, and 16 bases lay between the germline ends. In DNA, the CDR3 is TGTGCCAGCAGCTTAACTGGTCAGGGGAGTGATTCACCCCTCCACTTT. Its protein product is CASSLTGQGSDSPLHF.